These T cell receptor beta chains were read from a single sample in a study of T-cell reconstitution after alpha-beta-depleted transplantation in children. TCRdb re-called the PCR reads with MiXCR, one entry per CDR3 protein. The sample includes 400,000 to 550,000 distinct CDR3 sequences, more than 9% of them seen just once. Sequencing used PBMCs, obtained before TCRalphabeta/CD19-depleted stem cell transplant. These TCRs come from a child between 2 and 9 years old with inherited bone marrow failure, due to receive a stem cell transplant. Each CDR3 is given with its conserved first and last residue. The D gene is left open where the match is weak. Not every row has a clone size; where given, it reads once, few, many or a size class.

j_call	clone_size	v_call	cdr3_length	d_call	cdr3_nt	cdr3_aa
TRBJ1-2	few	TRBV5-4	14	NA	TGTGCCAGCAGAGATACAGGTCTTAACTATGGCTACACCTTC	CASRDTGLNYGYTF
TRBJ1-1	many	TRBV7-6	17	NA	TGTGCCAGCAGCTTGAGGACCTGGGGGGGTGTGAACACTGAAGCTTTCTTT	CASSLRTWGGVNTEAFF
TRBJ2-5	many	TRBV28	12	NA	TGTGCCAGCAGTTTTTTTCGAGAGACCCAGTACTTC	CASSFFRETQYF
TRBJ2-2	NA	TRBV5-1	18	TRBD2	TGCGCCAGCAGCCCCGGACTAGCGGGGGCGCGGCGCACCGGGGAGCTGTTTTTT	CASSPGLAGARRTGELFF
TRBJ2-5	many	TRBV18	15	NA	TGTGCCAGCTCACCTGCCACCCCGGGCCGGGAGACCCAGTACTTC	CASSPATPGRETQYF
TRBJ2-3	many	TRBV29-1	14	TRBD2	TGCAGCGCTTGGCTAGCGGGAGTCCCAGATACGCAGTATTTT	CSAWLAGVPDTQYF
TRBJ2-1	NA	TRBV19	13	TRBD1	TGTGCCACATGGGCAGGGGGACACAATGAGCAGTTCTTC	CATWAGGHNEQFF
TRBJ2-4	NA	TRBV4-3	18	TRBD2	TGCGCCAGCAGCCAGGGACTAGCGCGAACCTTGGCCAAAAACATTCAGTACTTC	CASSQGLARTLAKNIQYF
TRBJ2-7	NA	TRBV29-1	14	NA	TGCAGCGTTGAAGACAAAGGAGTGGAGTACGGGCAGTACTTC	CSVEDKGVEYGQYF
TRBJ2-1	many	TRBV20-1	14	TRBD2	TGCAGTGCTTATAGCGGGAGAGTTTCGAATGAGCAGTTCTTC	CSAYSGRVSNEQFF
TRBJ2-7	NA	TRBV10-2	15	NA	TGCGCCAGCAAGCGAGAGGGGGAGTACTCCTACGAGCAGTACTTC	CASKREGEYSYEQYF
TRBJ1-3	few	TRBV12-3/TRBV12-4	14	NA	TGTGCCAGCAGTTTTCCGCAGGAGCGAAACACCATATATTTT	CASSFPQERNTIYF
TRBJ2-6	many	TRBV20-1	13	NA	TGCAGTGCTACAGACCCAAGGGCCAACGTCCTGACTTTC	CSATDPRANVLTF
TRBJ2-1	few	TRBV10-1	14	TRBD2	TGCGCCAGCAGTGAGCGCGGGAGCCTGCATGAGCAGTTCTTC	CASSERGSLHEQFF
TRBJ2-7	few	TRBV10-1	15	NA	TGCGCCACTCCTTACCCGGGACGGATCTCCTACGAGCAGTACTTC	CATPYPGRISYEQYF